Shown below are 25 T cell receptor beta chains from a single sample sequenced in a study of T cell repertoires in cytomegalovirus infection. TCRdb fed the reads into MiXCR, producing one record per CDR3 protein. The table shows about 240,000 distinct CDR3 sequences, with more than 9% occurring only once. The sequenced sample was PBMCs. These receptor sequences come from a human donor in good health (CMV status not recorded). Some clones in this sample may be carry-over from other donors' samples.

The chain joins TRBV5-4 to TRBJ2-1; 9 nucleotides match TRBD1. CDR3 length: 13 residues. Per germline, CDR1 SGHNT and CDR2 YYREEE (reference sequence). Germline trimming cut 4 bases from V and 8 bases from J; bases unmatched to any gene: 4. Here the CDR3 reads CASSLTGGHEQFF. CDR3 bases: TGTGCCAGCAGCCTGACAGGGGGGCATGAGCAGTTCTTC. The full variable domain, its missing parts supplied by reference TRBV5-4 and TRBJ2-1, is ETGVTQSPTHLIKTRGQQVTLRCSSQSGHNTVSWYQQALGQGPQFIFQYYREEENGRGNFPPRFSGLQFPNYSSELNVNALELDDSALYLCASSLTGGHEQFFGPGTRLTVL.

The gene calls are TRBV25-1 and TRBJ2-7; either TRBD1 or TRBD2 may supply D (5 bases each). V gave up 3 bases and J gave up 7 bases, with 16 bases separating them. In germline, CDR1 is MGHDK, CDR2 SYGVNS. This CDR3 region has 14 residues. The CDR3 coding sequence is TGTGCCAGCAGTGATCGGGCAGGGCCGGGGGAGCAGTACTTC. Protein product: CASSDRAGPGEQYF.

The rearrangement links TRBV27 to TRBJ2-3; the match to TRBD2 covers 10 bases. Per the germline V gene, CDR1 is MNHEY and CDR2 is SMNVEV (reference sequence). V trimming: 0 bases; J trimming: 8 bases; junction bases outside the gene matches: 2. The CDR3 sequence is 14 residues long. CDR3: CASSLSLAGVTQYF. The CDR3 DNA is TGTGCCAGCAGTTTATCGCTAGCGGGGGTTACGCAGTATTTT.

This clonotype came up many times. The V call is TRBV7-2, the J call TRBJ2-5; maybe TRBD2 (5 bases). The CDR3 length is 14 residues. The V end lost 5 bases, the J end lost 2 bases, and 12 bases lay between the germline ends. Germline V gene sequence: CDR1 SGHTA, CDR2 FQGNSA. The CDR3 loop reads CASSPRTGQETQYF. DNA for the CDR3: TGTGCCAGCAGCCCGAGAACGGGACAAGAGACCCAGTACTTC.

J is TRBJ1-5 and V is TRBV20-1; D is possibly TRBD1 (5 bases). With 3 bases removed from V and 0 bases from J, the gap between germline ends came to 9 bases. The CDR3 contains 14 residues. Per germline, CDR1 DFQATT and CDR2 SNEGSKA (reference sequence). The CDR3 sequence is CSASAGYSNQPQHF. In nucleotides, the CDR3 is TGCAGTGCTAGCGCAGGGTATAGCAATCAGCCCCAGCATTTT.

This clonotype has at least ten counts. The chain has TRBV5-1 and TRBJ1-2; D perhaps matches TRBD1 (6 bases). This CDR3 contains 14 residues. V was trimmed by 0 bases and J by 6 bases, leaving 12 bases between them. Germline lookup yields CDR1 SGHRS and CDR2 YFSETQ. The DNA of the CDR3 is TGCGCCAGCAGCTTGGCCGGGACATCGAATGGCTACACCTTC. Translated, it gives CASSLAGTSNGYTF. Complete variable domain (other parts from reference TRBV5-1 and TRBJ1-2): KAGVTQTPRYLIKTRGQQVTLSCSPISGHRSVSWYQQTPGQGLQFLFEYFSETQRNKGNFPGRFSGRQFSNSRSEMNVSTLELGDSALYLCASSLAGTSNGYTFGSGTRLTVV.

The V call is TRBV9, the J call TRBJ2-3; the match to TRBD1 covers 9 bases. The CDR3 is made up of 15 amino acids. Per germline, CDR1 SGDLS and CDR2 YYNGEE. Losses at the gene ends were 4 bases for V and 2 bases for J; bases not matched to a gene: 5. The CDR3 DNA is TGTGCCAGCAGCCCACGACAGGGGGTCACAGATACGCAGTATTTT. It encodes CASSPRQGVTDTQYF.

The V and J genes are TRBV15 and TRBJ1-1; the D is unclear. V lost 0 bases, J lost 0 bases, and 8 bases lay in between. The CDR3 runs 15 residues. CDR1 and CDR2 (germline): LNHNV, YYDKDF (reference sequence). The CDR3 region has the DNA TGTGCCACCAGCAGAGAGGCGCATCTGAACACTGAAGCTTTCTTT. Amino acids: CATSREAHLNTEAFF.

This sequence joins TRBV6-1 and TRBJ2-7; 8 bases align to TRBD2. Germline V lookup: CDR1 MNHNS, CDR2 SASEGT. CDR3 length: 14 residues. Unmatched junction bases numbered 6, after V lost 7 bases and J lost 1 base. This CDR3 is CASNAGGESYEQYF. CDR3 bases: TGTGCCAGCAATGCGGGAGGCGAGTCCTACGAGCAGTACTTC.

At least ten counts were recorded for this clonotype. This chain connects TRBV7-9 to TRBJ2-3; maybe TRBD2 (5 bases). The V end lost 3 bases, the J end lost 6 bases, and 13 bases lay between the germline ends. This CDR3 has 14 amino acids. Per germline, CDR1 SEHNR and CDR2 FQNEAQ (reference sequence). CDR3 sequence reads: CASSFSDPGDTQYF. For the CDR3, the DNA is TGTGCCAGCAGCTTTAGTGATCCGGGGGATACGCAGTATTTT.

This clonotype was observed at least ten times. CDR3 in amino acids: CASSVPRSRSQETQYF. The CDR3 DNA follows: TGTGCCAGCAGCGTCCCGCGGAGCAGAAGCCAAGAGACCCAGTACTTC. The rearrangement uses TRBV7-6 and TRBJ2-5; D remains unclear. V was trimmed by 5 bases and J by 1 base, leaving 17 bases between them. CDR3 size: 16 residues. From germline, CDR1 is SGHVS and CDR2 FNYEAQ.

This chain uses TRBV6-2 or TRBV6-3 with TRBJ2-5, with TRBD1 as a possible D gene (6 bases). CDR3 size: 13 residues. Trimming took off 6 bases at V and 3 bases at J, with 11 bases between the two ends. Germline V lookup: CDR1 MNHEY, CDR2 SVGEGT. CDR3 DNA: TGTGCCAGCAGAAACAGGGCAAAAGAGACCCAGTACTTC. Its protein product is CASRNRAKETQYF.

Only a few counts were recorded for this clonotype. This chain joins TRBV15 and TRBJ2-3, with D possibly TRBD2 on 5 matching bases. Germline CDR1 LNHNV, CDR2 YYDKDF (reference sequence). The CDR3 has 16 residues. The V end was cut by 4 bases, the J end by 2 bases, with 16 bases between. The CDR3, as DNA: TGTGCCACCAGCACTAGAACAGCGGCTCCCACAGATACGCAGTATTTT. Translating it yields CATSTRTAAPTDTQYF.

This clonotype was observed many times. The chain links TRBV6-5 to TRBJ1-6; 9 bases align to TRBD1. Trimming cost V 0 bases and J 5 bases; bases outside gene matches: 8. CDR3 length: 18 residues. Germline CDR1 MNHEY, CDR2 SVGAGI. DNA of the CDR3: TGTGCCAGCAGTTACTCATCCCCGGACAGGGGAGATAATTCACCCCTCCACTTT. Encoded protein: CASSYSSPDRGDNSPLHF.

The J gene is TRBJ1-1, the V gene TRBV20-1; D might be TRBD1 (5 bases). Germline V gene lookup returns CDR1 DFQATT and CDR2 SNEGSKA (reference sequence). The CDR3 length is 14 residues. V was trimmed by 1 base and J by 4 bases, leaving 13 bases between them. The CDR3 DNA reads as TGCAGTGCTAGAGTAAGGGGTGAGGGCACTGAAGCTTTCTTT. This translates into CSARVRGEGTEAFF.

This clonotype occurred many times. The V call is TRBV5-1, the J call TRBJ2-7; 8 bases are shared with TRBD2. Unmatched junction bases numbered 8, after V lost 4 bases and J lost 5 bases. The germline CDR1 and CDR2 sequences are SGHRS and YFSETQ. The CDR3 contains 14 residues. CDR3 sequence: CASSDIGGDNEQYF. CDR3 DNA sequence: TGCGCCAGCAGCGATATCGGGGGGGACAACGAGCAGTACTTC.

The sample holds many counts of this clonotype. V is TRBV19 and J is TRBJ2-5, with D possibly being TRBD1 (5 bases). CDR3 length equals 15 residues. V was cut by 5 bases and J by 4 bases, with 17 bases left in between. The germline gives CDR1 LNHDA, CDR2 SQIVND (reference sequence). CDR3 residues: CASSPTGIDGETQYF. The CDR3, as DNA: TGTGCCAGTAGTCCAACAGGAATTGACGGAGAGACCCAGTACTTC.

This clonotype was found a few times. The chain employs TRBV30 and TRBJ2-2, with D unresolved. Trimming shortened V by 3 bases and J by 0 bases, and 11 bases separated the two germline ends. Germline assignment: CDR1 GTSNPN and CDR2 SVGIG (reference sequence). The CDR3 is made up of 15 amino acids. The DNA for the CDR3 is TGTGCCTGGAGCCCCCAGTGGACGAACACCGGGGAGCTGTTTTTT. It is translated as CAWSPQWTNTGELFF.

Comments on this clonotype: A read error may be the cause here, since a much bigger clone is one base away. The rearrangement joins TRBV5-3 to TRBJ2-7; 11 nucleotides agree with TRBD2. TRBV5-3 is known as an ORF, though its function is uncertain. The CDR3 runs to 15 residues. J was trimmed by 5 bases and V by 3 bases; bases with no gene match: 7. The CDR3 DNA reads as TGTGCCAGAAGCTCTGATACTAGCGGGAGACACGAGCAGTACTTC. It translates to CARSSDTSGRHEQYF.

The chain links TRBV7-9 to TRBJ2-1; 8 bases are shared with TRBD2. The CDR3 spans 18 residues. CDR1 and CDR2 from the germline V gene are SEHNR and FQNEAQ (reference sequence). Trimming at V came to 1 base and at J to 0 bases, leaving 8 bases not matched to a gene. The CDR3 here is CASSLVAGGFSSYNEQFF. CDR3 nucleotide sequence: TGTGCCAGCAGCTTAGTGGCGGGAGGCTTCAGCTCCTACAATGAGCAGTTCTTC.

This clonotype has a handful of counts. The V and J genes are TRBV5-5 and TRBJ2-1, with 7 bases matching TRBD2. The CDR3 has 17 residues. Losses at the gene ends were 7 bases for V and 3 bases for J; bases not matched to a gene: 16. Per germline, CDR1 SGHKS and CDR2 YYEKEE (reference sequence). Here the CDR3 reads CASGRAPEFRNYNEQFF. For the CDR3, the DNA is TGTGCCAGCGGGAGGGCCCCGGAATTCCGCAACTACAATGAGCAGTTCTTC.

This chain joins TRBV6-6 and TRBJ1-1; 8 nucleotides agree with TRBD1. The CDR3 is 16 residues long. The V gene end was trimmed by 7 bases and the J gene end by 4 bases; junction bases not matched to a gene: 14. Germline V gene lookup returns CDR1 MNHNY and CDR2 SVGAGI (reference sequence). CDR3: CASTGMGRGQGTEAFF. In DNA, the CDR3 is TGTGCCAGCACTGGAATGGGCAGGGGGCAAGGCACTGAAGCTTTCTTT.

This clonotype was seen ten or more times. V and J are TRBV7-2 and TRBJ2-3, with D possibly matching TRBD2 (5 bases). The CDR3 has 15 amino acids. CDR1 is SGHTA and CDR2 is FQGNSA in the germline V gene. The V gene lost 7 bases and the J gene lost 0 bases, with 14 bases spanning the gap. CDR3 loop: CASTHPDSSTDTQYF. The CDR3 region has the DNA TGTGCCAGCACCCACCCGGACTCCAGCACAGATACGCAGTATTTT.

The J gene is TRBJ2-2, the V gene TRBV7-9; D gene unclear. The CDR3 sequence is 15 residues long. V lost 4 bases, J lost 4 bases, and 13 bases lay in between. The germline CDR1 and CDR2 sequences are SEHNR and FQNEAQ (reference sequence). Written as DNA, the CDR3 is TGTGCCAGCAGCTCCCTCCCAGGAATCACCGGGGAGCTGTTTTTT. Translated, it gives CASSSLPGITGELFF. Full variable domain (rest looked up from reference TRBV7-9 and TRBJ2-2): DTGVSQNPRHKITKRGQNVTFRCDPISEHNRLYWYRQTLGQGPEFLTYFQNEAQLEKSRLLSDRFSAERPKGSFSTLEIQRTEQGDSAMYLCASSSLPGITGELFFGEGSRLTVL.

V usage is TRBV19 and J usage is TRBJ2-7, with D maybe TRBD1 (5 bases). Germline CDR1 LNHDA, CDR2 SQIVND (reference sequence). The V end lost 3 bases, the J end lost 3 bases, and 9 bases lay between the germline ends. CDR3 length: 13 amino acids. For the CDR3, the DNA is TGTGCCAGTAGTATGCAGACAGACTACGAGCAGTACTTC. Translation: CASSMQTDYEQYF.